These T cell receptor beta chains were read from a single sample in a study of cytomegalovirus exposure and HLA in healthy donors. Some clones are missing from TCRdb's copy, which holds only in-frame ones; the method was immunoSEQ multiplex PCR. The table has 65,000 to 85,000 clones, 75% to 85% seen once; the top ten hold approximately 3%. The sample comprised PBMCs. Receptors were obtained from a man aged 45-60 years in good health and CMV-seropositive. Both conserved end residues are part of each CDR3. D genes are given only for firm matches. Rows give clone size only sometimes, using once, few, many, or a class for an expanded clone.

v_gene: TRBV4-1; d_gene: NA; abundance: NA; j_gene: TRBJ2-1; CDR3aa: CASSQVRQDTEQFF; CDR3nt: TGCGCCAGCAGCCAAGTACGACAGGATACAGAGCAGTTCTTC
v_gene: TRBV10-3; d_gene: NA; abundance: NA; j_gene: TRBJ1-3; CDR3aa: CAISDMGNTIYF; CDR3nt: TGTGCCATCAGTGATATGGGAAACACCATATATTTT
v_gene: TRBV7-2; d_gene: NA; abundance: NA; j_gene: TRBJ1-1; CDR3aa: CASIPGYTMNTEAFF; CDR3nt: TGTGCCAGCATCCCGGGATACACTATGAACACTGAAGCTTTCTTT
v_gene: TRBV5-6; d_gene: NA; abundance: NA; j_gene: TRBJ2-1; CDR3aa: CASSPGHLYNEQFF; CDR3nt: TGTGCCAGCAGCCCGGGACACCTCTACAATGAGCAGTTCTTC
v_gene: TRBV30; d_gene: NA; abundance: NA; j_gene: TRBJ1-1; CDR3aa: CAWSGGVKRNTEAFF; CDR3nt: TGTGCCTGGAGTGGGGGGGTCAAACGGAACACTGAAGCTTTCTTT
v_gene: TRBV7-3; d_gene: NA; abundance: few; j_gene: TRBJ2-3; CDR3aa: CASSQGLPYTDTQYF; CDR3nt: TGTGCCAGCAGCCAGGGACTCCCGTACACAGATACGCAGTATTTT
v_gene: TRBV5-1; d_gene: TRBD2; abundance: NA; j_gene: TRBJ2-1; CDR3aa: CASSFSGQSYNEQFF; CDR3nt: TGCGCCAGCAGCTTTAGCGGGCAGTCCTACAATGAGCAGTTCTTC
v_gene: TRBV25-1; d_gene: NA; abundance: NA; j_gene: TRBJ2-7; CDR3aa: CASSVRQLPYEQYF; CDR3nt: TGTGCCAGCAGTGTTCGACAGCTCCCCTACGAGCAGTACTTC
v_gene: TRBV4-1; d_gene: NA; abundance: NA; j_gene: TRBJ1-1; CDR3aa: CASSQFGQNTEAFF; CDR3nt: TGCGCCAGCAGCCAATTTGGACAGAACACTGAAGCTTTCTTT
v_gene: TRBV10-1; d_gene: NA; abundance: NA; j_gene: TRBJ2-7; CDR3aa: CASPCYEQYF; CDR3nt: TGCGCCAGTCCCTGCTACGAGCAGTACTTC
v_gene: TRBV29-1; d_gene: NA; abundance: NA; j_gene: TRBJ2-1; CDR3aa: CSVVLGGSYNEQFF; CDR3nt: TGCAGCGTTGTCTTGGGGGGCTCCTACAATGAGCAGTTCTTC
v_gene: TRBV19; d_gene: NA; abundance: NA; j_gene: TRBJ2-3; CDR3aa: CASQILGGTDTQYF; CDR3nt: TGTGCCAGTCAAATCCTAGGGGGCACAGATACGCAGTATTTT
v_gene: TRBV6-1; d_gene: TRBD1; abundance: once; j_gene: TRBJ1-5; CDR3aa: CASSQTGLSNQPQHF; CDR3nt: TGTGCCAGCAGCCAGACAGGGCTAAGCAATCAGCCCCAGCATTTT
v_gene: TRBV7-3; d_gene: NA; abundance: NA; j_gene: TRBJ1-2; CDR3aa: CASSPGALQITGYTF; CDR3nt: TGTGCCAGCAGCCCTGGGGCTCTACAGATCACGGGCTACACCTTC
v_gene: TRBV5-6; d_gene: TRBD1; abundance: NA; j_gene: TRBJ1-2; CDR3aa: CASSAGTDNYGYTF; CDR3nt: TGTGCCAGCAGCGCCGGGACAGACAACTATGGCTACACCTTC
v_gene: TRBV5-5; d_gene: TRBD2; abundance: NA; j_gene: TRBJ2-1; CDR3aa: CASSYRGLAEINNEQFF; CDR3nt: TGTGCCAGCAGCTACCGCGGACTAGCGGAAATTAACAATGAGCAGTTCTTC
v_gene: TRBV6-5; d_gene: NA; abundance: NA; j_gene: TRBJ2-1; CDR3aa: CASRGRSNEQFF; CDR3nt: TGTGCCAGCAGGGGGAGGTCCAATGAGCAGTTCTTC
v_gene: TRBV7-8; d_gene: NA; abundance: once; j_gene: TRBJ2-3; CDR3aa: CASSFERSTDTQYF; CDR3nt: TGTGCCAGCAGCTTTGAGCGGAGCACAGATACGCAGTATTTT
v_gene: TRBV4-3; d_gene: TRBD2; abundance: NA; j_gene: TRBJ2-3; CDR3aa: CASSQKTSGGTDTQYF; CDR3nt: TGCGCCAGCAGCCAAAAAACTAGCGGGGGCACAGATACGCAGTATTTT
v_gene: TRBV2; d_gene: NA; abundance: NA; j_gene: TRBJ1-1; CDR3aa: CASSTGTLNTEAFF; CDR3nt: TGTGCCAGCAGTACCGGGACATTGAACACTGAAGCTTTCTTT
v_gene: TRBV11-3; d_gene: NA; abundance: NA; j_gene: TRBJ2-7; CDR3aa: CASSYSPLLSVQYF; CDR3nt: TGTGCCAGCAGCTACAGTCCGCTGCTTTCGGTGCAGTACTTC
v_gene: TRBV18; d_gene: TRBD2; abundance: NA; j_gene: TRBJ2-1; CDR3aa: CASSSLGLASDEQFF; CDR3nt: TGTGCCAGCTCATCGCTGGGACTAGCGTCTGATGAGCAGTTCTTC
v_gene: TRBV7-3; d_gene: TRBD2; abundance: NA; j_gene: TRBJ2-3; CDR3aa: CASSPLTSGGWHTQYF; CDR3nt: TGTGCCAGCAGCCCCTTGACTAGCGGGGGGTGGCATACGCAGTATTTT
v_gene: TRBV5-4; d_gene: NA; abundance: NA; j_gene: TRBJ2-7; CDR3aa: CASSPGTIFYEQYF; CDR3nt: TGTGCCAGCAGTCCCGGGACAATCTTCTACGAGCAGTACTTC
v_gene: TRBV7-9; d_gene: NA; abundance: few; j_gene: TRBJ2-5; CDR3aa: CASSSQETQYF; CDR3nt: TGTGCCAGCAGCTCTCAAGAGACCCAGTACTTC
v_gene: TRBV5-1; d_gene: TRBD2; abundance: NA; j_gene: TRBJ2-1; CDR3aa: CASSLTSGSLYEQFF; CDR3nt: TGCGCCAGCAGCTTAACTAGCGGGAGCTTATATGAGCAGTTCTTC
v_gene: TRBV7-8; d_gene: TRBD2; abundance: NA; j_gene: TRBJ2-3; CDR3aa: CASLPRRTSGRMTDTQYF; CDR3nt: TGTGCCAGCCTGCCGAGACGAACTAGCGGGAGAATGACAGATACGCAGTATTTT
v_gene: TRBV27; d_gene: TRBD1; abundance: NA; j_gene: TRBJ2-7; CDR3aa: CASSLGDRDEQYF; CDR3nt: TGTGCCAGCAGTTTAGGAGACAGGGACGAGCAGTACTTC
v_gene: TRBV13; d_gene: NA; abundance: NA; j_gene: TRBJ2-2; CDR3aa: CASSFLLRARPGELFF; CDR3nt: TGTGCCAGCAGCTTTCTCTTGCGGGCTCGGCCCGGGGAGCTGTTTTTT
v_gene: TRBV14; d_gene: NA; abundance: NA; j_gene: TRBJ2-5; CDR3aa: CASSQDFRTGRSETQYF; CDR3nt: TGTGCCAGCAGCCAAGATTTTCGCACAGGGAGAAGCGAGACCCAGTACTTC
v_gene: TRBV10-3; d_gene: NA; abundance: NA; j_gene: TRBJ1-3; CDR3aa: CATQPWRGPGNTIYF; CDR3nt: TGTGCCACCCAACCGTGGAGAGGGCCTGGAAACACCATATATTTT
v_gene: TRBV7-6; d_gene: TRBD1; abundance: NA; j_gene: TRBJ1-5; CDR3aa: CASSLGQGSNQPQHF; CDR3nt: TGTGCCAGCAGCTTAGGACAGGGGAGCAATCAGCCCCAGCATTTT
v_gene: TRBV18; d_gene: TRBD2; abundance: NA; j_gene: TRBJ2-5; CDR3aa: CASSSGLAGVGETQYF; CDR3nt: TGTGCCAGCTCATCGGGACTAGCGGGAGTTGGGGAGACCCAGTACTTC
v_gene: TRBV9; d_gene: TRBD2; abundance: NA; j_gene: TRBJ2-1; CDR3aa: CASSVLGLAGGHGEQFF; CDR3nt: TGTGCCAGCAGCGTCCTGGGACTAGCGGGAGGGCATGGTGAGCAGTTCTTC
v_gene: TRBV2; d_gene: TRBD1; abundance: NA; j_gene: TRBJ1-5; CDR3aa: CASSAGGTASNQPQHF; CDR3nt: TGTGCCAGCAGCGCCGGCGGGACAGCTAGCAATCAGCCCCAGCATTTT
v_gene: TRBV14; d_gene: NA; abundance: NA; j_gene: TRBJ2-7; CDR3aa: CASSQEFMLQGYYEQYF; CDR3nt: TGTGCCAGCAGCCAAGAATTTATGTTGCAGGGGTACTACGAGCAGTACTTC
v_gene: TRBV7-9; d_gene: NA; abundance: NA; j_gene: TRBJ1-1; CDR3aa: CSSSLVRGLGNTEAFF; CDR3nt: TGTTCCAGCAGCTTAGTGCGGGGGCTGGGGAACACTGAAGCTTTCTTT
v_gene: TRBV7-3; d_gene: TRBD1; abundance: NA; j_gene: TRBJ2-1; CDR3aa: CASSLQGAYNEQFF; CDR3nt: TGTGCCAGCAGCTTACAGGGGGCCTACAATGAGCAGTTCTTC
v_gene: TRBV5-5; d_gene: NA; abundance: NA; j_gene: TRBJ1-1; CDR3aa: CASSPGTTEAFF; CDR3nt: TGTGCCAGCAGCCCCGGGACTACTGAAGCTTTCTTT
v_gene: TRBV5-8; d_gene: TRBD1; abundance: few; j_gene: TRBJ2-7; CDR3aa: CASSPDRGVFEQYF; CDR3nt: TGTGCCAGCAGCCCTGACAGGGGGGTTTTCGAGCAGTACTTC
v_gene: TRBV7-3; d_gene: NA; abundance: NA; j_gene: TRBJ2-1; CDR3aa: CASSLGGSLNEQFF; CDR3nt: TGTGCCAGCAGTCTAGGTGGGAGCTTGAATGAGCAGTTCTTC
v_gene: TRBV2; d_gene: TRBD2; abundance: NA; j_gene: TRBJ2-7; CDR3aa: CASRRDYSYEQYF; CDR3nt: TGTGCCAGCAGAAGGGACTACTCCTACGAGCAGTACTTC
v_gene: TRBV5-1; d_gene: TRBD1; abundance: few; j_gene: TRBJ2-7; CDR3aa: CASSLEGTGYDEQYF; CDR3nt: TGCGCCAGCAGCTTGGAGGGGACAGGGTACGACGAGCAGTACTTC
v_gene: TRBV5-4; d_gene: TRBD2; abundance: NA; j_gene: TRBJ2-1; CDR3aa: CASSLGTSNEQFF; CDR3nt: TGTGCCAGCAGCTTGGGGACTAGTAACGAGCAGTTCTTC
v_gene: TRBV5-1; d_gene: TRBD2; abundance: NA; j_gene: TRBJ2-2; CDR3aa: CASSLVTSGNGELFF; CDR3nt: TGCGCCAGCAGCTTGGTCACTAGCGGGAACGGGGAGCTGTTTTTT
v_gene: TRBV5-6; d_gene: NA; abundance: NA; j_gene: TRBJ2-5; CDR3aa: CASSPPPAKTQYF; CDR3nt: TGTGCCAGCAGCCCCCCACCAGCGAAGACCCAGTACTTC
v_gene: TRBV5-1; d_gene: NA; abundance: NA; j_gene: TRBJ1-2; CDR3aa: CASSPTRQSLDTNYGYTF; CDR3nt: TGCGCCAGCAGCCCGACCAGACAGTCATTGGATACTAACTATGGCTACACCTTC
v_gene: TRBV7-2; d_gene: NA; abundance: NA; j_gene: TRBJ2-7; CDR3aa: CASSLGLAAGEQYF; CDR3nt: TGTGCCAGCAGCCTGGGGTTAGCGGCTGGGGAGCAGTACTTC
v_gene: TRBV7-9; d_gene: NA; abundance: NA; j_gene: TRBJ1-5; CDR3aa: CSSSQTGYGQPQHF; CDR3nt: TGTTCCAGCAGCCAAACAGGGTATGGGCAGCCCCAGCATTTT
v_gene: TRBV9; d_gene: TRBD2; abundance: few; j_gene: TRBJ2-7; CDR3aa: CASSVGSSGYYEQYF; CDR3nt: TGTGCCAGCAGCGTAGGCTCTAGCGGTTACTACGAGCAGTACTTC
v_gene: TRBV25-1; d_gene: NA; abundance: NA; j_gene: TRBJ2-2; CDR3aa: CASRTESTGELFF; CDR3nt: TGTGCCAGCAGAACGGAGAGCACCGGGGAGCTGTTTTTT
v_gene: TRBV2; d_gene: NA; abundance: once; j_gene: TRBJ2-1; CDR3aa: CASSESRNSYNEQFF; CDR3nt: TGTGCCAGCAGTGAAAGCCGAAACTCCTACAATGAGCAGTTCTTC
v_gene: TRBV5-4; d_gene: TRBD2; abundance: NA; j_gene: TRBJ2-7; CDR3aa: CASSRTGTSGAYEQYF; CDR3nt: TGTGCCAGCAGCCGGACCGGGACTAGCGGGGCCTACGAGCAGTACTTC
v_gene: TRBV6-5; d_gene: TRBD1; abundance: NA; j_gene: TRBJ1-1; CDR3aa: CASSLQGLSTEAFF; CDR3nt: TGTGCCAGCAGCCTACAGGGGCTGAGCACTGAAGCTTTCTTT
v_gene: TRBV11-2; d_gene: NA; abundance: NA; j_gene: TRBJ2-7; CDR3aa: CASSSGGNEFSYEQYF; CDR3nt: TGTGCCAGCAGCTCAGGGGGGAACGAGTTCTCCTACGAGCAGTACTTC
v_gene: TRBV9; d_gene: NA; abundance: NA; j_gene: TRBJ2-7; CDR3aa: CASSVAPGRGADEQYF; CDR3nt: TGTGCCAGCAGCGTAGCCCCGGGACGGGGGGCGGATGAGCAGTACTTC
v_gene: TRBV9; d_gene: TRBD1; abundance: NA; j_gene: TRBJ2-3; CDR3aa: CASTYGTGSTDTQYF; CDR3nt: TGTGCCAGCACCTACGGGACAGGGAGCACAGATACGCAGTATTTT
v_gene: TRBV6-6; d_gene: NA; abundance: NA; j_gene: TRBJ1-6; CDR3aa: CASVPEVSSYNSPLHF; CDR3nt: TGTGCCAGCGTTCCTGAGGTTAGCTCCTATAATTCACCCCTCCACTTT
v_gene: TRBV6-5; d_gene: NA; abundance: NA; j_gene: TRBJ2-5; CDR3aa: CASSSGGREQYF; CDR3nt: TGTGCCAGCAGTTCAGGGGGACGGGAGCAGTACTTC